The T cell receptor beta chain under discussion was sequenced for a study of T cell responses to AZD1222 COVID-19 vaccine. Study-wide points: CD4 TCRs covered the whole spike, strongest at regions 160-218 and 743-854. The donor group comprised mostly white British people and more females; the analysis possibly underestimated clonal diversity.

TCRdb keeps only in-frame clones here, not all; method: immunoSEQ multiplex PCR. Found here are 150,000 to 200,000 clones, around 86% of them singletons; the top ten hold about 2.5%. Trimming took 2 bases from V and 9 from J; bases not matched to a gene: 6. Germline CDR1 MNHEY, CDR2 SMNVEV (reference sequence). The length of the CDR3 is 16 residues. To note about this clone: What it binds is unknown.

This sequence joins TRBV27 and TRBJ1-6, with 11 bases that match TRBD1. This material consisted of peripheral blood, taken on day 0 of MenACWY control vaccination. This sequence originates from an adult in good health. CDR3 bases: TGTGCCAGCAGTTTACTAACCGGGACAGGGGGTTCACCCCTCCACTTT. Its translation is CASSLLTGTGGSPLHF.